This is a list of T cell receptor beta chains from one sample in a study of shared clonotypes between healthy human individuals. TCRdb's copy holds only in-frame clones and misses some; the assay was immunoSEQ multiplex PCR. The table lists more than 550,000 clones, about 90% of them singletons. Sequencing used naive CD8+ T cells sorted from blood. The source of these receptors is a man aged 30 to 39 in good health. The CDR3 runs from the conserved cysteine through the conserved F or W. D genes are given only for firm matches. Clone sizes are given selectively: once, few, many, or a class where the clone is expanded.

CDR3 length: 17; J gene: TRBJ2-1; D gene: .; clone size: .; V gene: TRBV5-6; CDR3 DNA: TGTGCCAGCAGCCCGAAGTTGGGAGCAGGAGATTACAATGAGCAGTTCTTC; CDR3 protein: CASSPKLGAGDYNEQFF
CDR3 length: 12; J gene: TRBJ2-4; D gene: .; clone size: .; V gene: TRBV5-6; CDR3 DNA: TGTGCCAGCAGCTTGGGGTCAGGGAAATCGCACTTC; CDR3 protein: CASSLGSGKSHF
CDR3 length: 14; J gene: TRBJ1-2; D gene: TRBD1; clone size: .; V gene: TRBV7-2; CDR3 DNA: TGTGCCAGCAGCTTAGGCAGGGGGGTTGATGGCTACACCTTC; CDR3 protein: CASSLGRGVDGYTF
CDR3 length: 13; J gene: TRBJ1-1; D gene: .; clone size: .; V gene: TRBV27; CDR3 DNA: TGTGCCAGCAGATCTGTGGGGCAAGATGAAGCTTTCTTT; CDR3 protein: CASRSVGQDEAFF
CDR3 length: 11; J gene: TRBJ1-1; D gene: .; clone size: .; V gene: TRBV27; CDR3 DNA: TGTGCCAGCAGTTCGACGGCGGGGACTTTCTTT; CDR3 protein: CASSSTAGTFF
CDR3 length: 13; J gene: TRBJ2-2; D gene: .; clone size: few; V gene: TRBV29-1; CDR3 DNA: TGCAGCGTTCTACAGGGATACACCGGGGAGCTGTTTTTT; CDR3 protein: CSVLQGYTGELFF
CDR3 length: 15; J gene: TRBJ2-7; D gene: .; clone size: .; V gene: TRBV28; CDR3 DNA: TGTGCCAGCAGTTCCCCCAGGGTGGCATCCTACGAGCAGTACTTC; CDR3 protein: CASSSPRVASYEQYF
CDR3 length: 13; J gene: TRBJ2-7; D gene: .; clone size: .; V gene: TRBV28; CDR3 DNA: TGTGCCAGCAGCGTAACCGTTTCCTACGAGCAGTACTTC; CDR3 protein: CASSVTVSYEQYF
CDR3 length: 16; J gene: TRBJ1-4; D gene: .; clone size: .; V gene: TRBV5-1; CDR3 DNA: TGCGCCAGCAGCGCCACCGAAATGACAGCCTCCGAAAAACTGTTTTTT; CDR3 protein: CASSATEMTASEKLFF
CDR3 length: 16; J gene: TRBJ2-4; D gene: .; clone size: .; V gene: TRBV7-9; CDR3 DNA: TGTGCCAGCAGCTTAGGTCCAGAAACCTCCAAAAACATTCAGTACTTC; CDR3 protein: CASSLGPETSKNIQYF
CDR3 length: 16; J gene: TRBJ2-2; D gene: .; clone size: .; V gene: TRBV5-8; CDR3 DNA: TGTGCCAGCAGCTTGATATACAGGGTTGACACCGGGGAGCTGTTTTTT; CDR3 protein: CASSLIYRVDTGELFF
CDR3 length: 14; J gene: TRBJ2-7; D gene: .; clone size: .; V gene: TRBV11-2; CDR3 DNA: TGTGCCAGCAGCTTAAGCGGGTTGGGTGGGGAGCAGTACTTC; CDR3 protein: CASSLSGLGGEQYF
CDR3 length: 15; J gene: TRBJ2-5; D gene: TRBD2; clone size: few; V gene: TRBV6-6; CDR3 DNA: TGTGCCAGCCGGGGGACTAGCGGGATCTCGGAGACCCAGTACTTC; CDR3 protein: CASRGTSGISETQYF
CDR3 length: 13; J gene: TRBJ1-5; D gene: .; clone size: .; V gene: TRBV6-1; CDR3 DNA: TGTGCCAGCACCATGACGGGGAATCAGCCCCAGCATTTT; CDR3 protein: CASTMTGNQPQHF
CDR3 length: 14; J gene: TRBJ2-1; D gene: .; clone size: .; V gene: TRBV2; CDR3 DNA: TGTGCCAGCAGCACAGGCCGATTTTACAATGAGCAGTTCTTC; CDR3 protein: CASSTGRFYNEQFF
CDR3 length: 12; J gene: TRBJ2-1; D gene: .; clone size: .; V gene: TRBV7-9; CDR3 DNA: TGTGCCAGCAGCTTAGCGCTCAATGAGCAGTTCTTC; CDR3 protein: CASSLALNEQFF
CDR3 length: 15; J gene: TRBJ2-5; D gene: TRBD1; clone size: .; V gene: TRBV5-4; CDR3 DNA: TGTGCCAGCAGCTTGATGACCAGGGGGCAAGAGACCCAGTACTTC; CDR3 protein: CASSLMTRGQETQYF
CDR3 length: 14; J gene: TRBJ1-4; D gene: .; clone size: .; V gene: TRBV28; CDR3 DNA: TGTGCCAGCAGTTTTAGGGACCTGAATGAAAAACTGTTTTTT; CDR3 protein: CASSFRDLNEKLFF
CDR3 length: 14; J gene: TRBJ2-7; D gene: .; clone size: .; V gene: TRBV28; CDR3 DNA: TGTGCCAGCAGCCACAACAGGGTTTTTGGCGAGCAGTACTTC; CDR3 protein: CASSHNRVFGEQYF
CDR3 length: 16; J gene: TRBJ2-1; D gene: .; clone size: .; V gene: TRBV7-2; CDR3 DNA: TGTGCCAGCAGCTCCGAGGGGCTAGTCTCCTACAATGAGCAGTTCTTC; CDR3 protein: CASSSEGLVSYNEQFF
CDR3 length: 16; J gene: TRBJ1-5; D gene: .; clone size: .; V gene: TRBV2; CDR3 DNA: TGTGCCAGCAGTGCCACTGCCTCATCGGGCAATCAGCCCCAGCATTTT; CDR3 protein: CASSATASSGNQPQHF
CDR3 length: 16; J gene: TRBJ2-7; D gene: TRBD2; clone size: .; V gene: TRBV9; CDR3 DNA: TGTGCCAGCAGCGTAGAGCTAGCGGGAGGATTAGCCGAGCAGTACTTC; CDR3 protein: CASSVELAGGLAEQYF
CDR3 length: 14; J gene: TRBJ2-5; D gene: .; clone size: .; V gene: TRBV5-1; CDR3 DNA: TGCGCCAGCAGCTTCTCGCAAGTCCAAGAGACCCAGTACTTC; CDR3 protein: CASSFSQVQETQYF
CDR3 length: 15; J gene: TRBJ2-7; D gene: .; clone size: .; V gene: TRBV18; CDR3 DNA: TGTGCCAGCTCACCGAGACAGGAAATACCCTACGAGCAGTACTTC; CDR3 protein: CASSPRQEIPYEQYF
CDR3 length: 13; J gene: TRBJ2-7; D gene: .; clone size: .; V gene: TRBV6-6; CDR3 DNA: TGTGCCAGCGGAGGACATAATACCTACGAGCAGTACTTC; CDR3 protein: CASGGHNTYEQYF
CDR3 length: 13; J gene: TRBJ1-1; D gene: .; clone size: .; V gene: TRBV13; CDR3 DNA: TGTGCCAGCAGCTCTACAGCGAACACTGAAGCTTTCTTT; CDR3 protein: CASSSTANTEAFF
CDR3 length: 15; J gene: TRBJ2-7; D gene: .; clone size: .; V gene: TRBV6-5; CDR3 DNA: TGTGCCAGCAGTTACTACGGGGAGTCAAACTACGAGCAGTACTTC; CDR3 protein: CASSYYGESNYEQYF
CDR3 length: 15; J gene: TRBJ2-5; D gene: .; clone size: once; V gene: TRBV13; CDR3 DNA: TGTGCCAGCAGCTTAATAGAAAGGGGCCAAGAGACCCAGTACTTC; CDR3 protein: CASSLIERGQETQYF
CDR3 length: 14; J gene: TRBJ2-7; D gene: .; clone size: .; V gene: TRBV27; CDR3 DNA: TGTGCCAGCAGTTTTCAGGGGAGCTCCTACGAGCAGTACTTC; CDR3 protein: CASSFQGSSYEQYF
CDR3 length: 14; J gene: TRBJ2-3; D gene: .; clone size: .; V gene: TRBV15; CDR3 DNA: TGTGCCACCAGCAGGGGCCCTAGCACAGATACGCAGTATTTT; CDR3 protein: CATSRGPSTDTQYF
CDR3 length: 17; J gene: TRBJ2-3; D gene: .; clone size: .; V gene: TRBV27; CDR3 DNA: TGTGCCAGCAGTTTATCGGTCCGGGGCGTGAGAACAGATACGCAGTATTTT; CDR3 protein: CASSLSVRGVRTDTQYF
CDR3 length: 15; J gene: TRBJ2-3; D gene: TRBD2; clone size: .; V gene: TRBV7-9; CDR3 DNA: TGTGCCAGCAGCACTAGCGGGAGAGGTTGGGATACGCAGTATTTT; CDR3 protein: CASSTSGRGWDTQYF